This T cell receptor beta chain was documented in a study of T cell responses to AZD1222 COVID-19 vaccine. Looking at the study overall: Second-dose recipients at about 4 or about 12 weeks were treated as one pooled group. Study-level results: Recipients of two AZD1222 doses showed rising Spike-specific TCR breadth and depth. Across spike, vaccine-associated CD4 TCRs were found, dominant at 160-218 and 743-854.

Concerning this clone: Its antigen is not identified.

The germline V gene has CDR1 MNHEY and CDR2 SMNVEV (reference sequence). Trimming removed 5 bases from V and 5 bases from J, with 6 bases in between. The CDR3 is 11 amino acids. Libraries were prepared by immunoSEQ multiplex PCR; TCRdb keeps only in-frame clonotypes and omits some of them. The top ten hold around 4% of the sample, which has about 130,000 clones, around 90% seen once. This material consisted of peripheral blood, taken on day 0 of AZD1222 vaccination. The J gene is TRBJ1-2, the V gene TRBV27; no firm D call. The TCR sequence derives from an adult in good health. The chain's CDR3 is CASSNWYGYTF. The CDR3 DNA follows: TGTGCCAGCAGTAATTGGTATGGCTACACCTTC.